The 19 T cell receptor beta chains reported below all come from one sample, sequenced in a study of blood T cells in healthy people across ages. Using a J-beta primer mix together with a sample-barcoded 5' primer, a second PCR was run for roughly 6 to 11 cycles. TCRdb used MiXCR to reprocess the 5' RACE reads, holding one entry per CDR3 protein. The top ten hold roughly 20% of the sample, which has roughly 500,000 distinct CDR3 sequences, 27% seen once. Input material: blood. These receptor sequences come from a woman in her seventies in good health.

This clonotype was detected ten times or more. The chain recombines TRBV5-1 with TRBJ2-5; TRBD2 agrees at 7 bases. The CDR3 is made up of 17 amino acids. The V gene end was trimmed by 3 bases and the J gene end by 0 bases; junction bases not matched to a gene: 11. Germline-derived CDR1 and CDR2 are SGHRS and YFSETQ. The CDR3 sequence is CASSSGLVLADQETQYF. The CDR3 DNA follows: TGCGCCAGCAGCTCAGGACTAGTCCTGGCTGACCAAGAGACCCAGTACTTC. The full variable domain, rest sourced from reference TRBV5-1 and TRBJ2-5, is KAGVTQTPRYLIKTRGQQVTLSCSPISGHRSVSWYQQTPGQGLQFLFEYFSETQRNKGNFPGRFSGRQFSNSRSEMNVSTLELGDSALYLCASSSGLVLADQETQYFGPGTRLLVL.

This clonotype has only one observation. This sequence joins TRBV7-6 and TRBJ1-3; D might be TRBD1 (5 bases). V shed 1 base and J shed 9 bases, with 16 bases lying between them. Per germline, CDR1 SGHVS and CDR2 FNYEAQ. The CDR3 is 15 amino acids. Written as DNA, the CDR3 is TGTGCCAGCAGCTTAGATCGGACATCGGCGGCCACCATATATTTT. It is translated as CASSLDRTSAATIYF.

The chain is built from TRBV7-6 and TRBJ2-5; 9 positions match TRBD2. Germline CDR1 and CDR2: SGHVS and FNYEAQ. V was pared by 5 bases and J by 6 bases, with 10 bases of the junction left unmatched. This CDR3 spans 15 amino acids. For the CDR3, the DNA is TGTGCCAGCAGCCACGGAGCGGGAGGCTCCCAGACCCAGTACTTC. Translated: CASSHGAGGSQTQYF. The complete variable domain, with remaining parts taken from reference TRBV7-6 and TRBJ2-5, reads GAGVSQSPRYKVTKRGQDVALRCDPISGHVSLYWYRQALGQGPEFLTYFNYEAQQDKSGLPNDRFSAERPEGSISTLTIQRTEQRDSAMYRCASSHGAGGSQTQYFGPGTRLLVL.

This clonotype was seen repeatedly, ten times or more. The DNA of the CDR3 is TGTGCCAGCAGAAGGGAACAAGAGACCCAGTACTTC. Encoded protein: CASRREQETQYF. The J gene is TRBJ2-5, the V gene TRBV2; D remains ambiguous. V was trimmed by 6 bases and J by 2 bases, leaving 7 bases between them. This CDR3 is 12 amino acids long. Germline V gene sequence: CDR1 SNHLY, CDR2 FYNNEI.

This clonotype was detected a few times. A junction end diverges from the germline sequence, so it may reflect a read error. The rearrangement uses TRBV24-1 and TRBJ2-6; 7 nucleotides agree with TRBD1. Germline V gene lookup returns CDR1 KGHDR and CDR2 SFDVKD. This CDR3 region has 19 residues. As DNA, the CDR3 is TGTGCCGCCAGTGGATCCACAGGGGTTCCCGTCTCTGGGGCCAACGTCCTGACTTTC. Protein: CAASGSTGVPVSGANVLTF.

This clonotype was seen repeatedly, ten times or more. The chain joins TRBV20-1 to TRBJ2-5; a possible D gene is TRBD1 (6 bases). The CDR3 has 13 amino acids. V lost 3 bases and J lost 1, with 9 bases in between. Germline CDR1 reads DFQATT; CDR2 reads SNEGSKA (reference sequence). In nucleotides, the CDR3 is TGCAGTGCTAGCCGGACAGTCCAAGAGACCCAGTACTTC. It is translated as CSASRTVQETQYF.

A single count supports this clonotype. V gene TRBV3-1 combines with J gene TRBJ1-2, with D possibly TRBD1 on 6 matching bases. This CDR3 is built from 12 residues. Trimming took off 3 bases at V and 7 bases at J, with 9 bases between the two ends. Germline CDR1 reads LGHDT; CDR2 reads YNNKEL (reference sequence). Here the CDR3 DNA reads TGTGCCAGCAGCCACCGAGGGGGTGGCTACACCTTC. It translates to CASSHRGGGYTF.

V and J are TRBV6-1 and TRBJ2-5, with D possibly matching TRBD2 (5 bases). Trimming cost V 6 bases and J 4 bases, with 12 bases left between them. The length of the CDR3 is 13 residues. Germline V CDR1 and CDR2: MNHNS, SASEGT. The CDR3 reads CASRMGVSETQYF. DNA for the CDR3: TGTGCCAGCAGAATGGGAGTGTCAGAGACCCAGTACTTC.

This clonotype was detected only a few times. The V call is TRBV6-2 or TRBV6-3, the J call TRBJ1-6, with D tentatively TRBD1 (5 bases). Trimming stripped 2 bases from V and 6 bases from J, with 11 bases between. CDR1 and CDR2 from the germline V gene are MNHEY and SVGEGT. This CDR3 comprises 15 residues. Written as DNA, the CDR3 is TGTGCCAGCAGTTACAGGGGCAGCCTTAATTCACCCCTCCACTTT. It specifies CASSYRGSLNSPLHF.

This clonotype was detected only a few times. V and J are TRBV5-1 and TRBJ2-7, with D possibly matching TRBD1 (6 bases). The CDR3 contains 16 residues. V was clipped by 0 bases and J by 5 bases, with 18 bases between them. Per the germline V gene, CDR1 is SGHRS and CDR2 is YFSETQ. CDR3 nucleotide sequence: TGCGCCAGCAGCTTGGCCGGCCGGTGGGGGCTCAACGAGCAGTACTTC. Protein product: CASSLAGRWGLNEQYF.

The sample holds a few counts of this clonotype. V gene TRBV7-9 combines with J gene TRBJ2-4; TRBD2 is a possible D gene (5 bases). The CDR3 totals 17 residues. Looked up from germline, CDR1 is SEHNR and CDR2 is FQNEAQ (reference sequence). V was trimmed by 3 bases and J by 0 bases, leaving 15 bases between them. The CDR3 here is CASSFSPEGLAKNIQYF. The CDR3 DNA reads as TGTGCCAGCAGCTTCTCCCCTGAGGGCCTAGCCAAAAACATTCAGTACTTC.

The CDR3 DNA reads TGCGCCAGCAGCCAAGGGGTGGGTTTCTCTGGGGCCAACGTCCTGACTTTC. Translation: CASSQGVGFSGANVLTF. V and J are TRBV4-3 and TRBJ2-6; D call uncertain. Deletions cut 1 base from V and 0 bases from J, with 10 bases between. This CDR3 is 17 amino acids long. Germline CDR1 LGHNA, CDR2 YSLEER.

The V gene is TRBV4-2, the J gene TRBJ2-2; 9 bases match TRBD1. There are 16 residues in the CDR3. Losses at the gene ends were 1 base for V and 2 bases for J; bases not matched to a gene: 2. Per the germline V gene, CDR1 is LGHNA and CDR2 is YNFKEQ. CDR3 sequence (DNA): TGTGCCAGCAGCCAAGCGGGACAGGGCAACACCGGGGAGCTGTTTTTT. Translated, it gives CASSQAGQGNTGELFF.

This clonotype has only a few counts. The gene calls are TRBV11-3 and TRBJ2-5; a weak D match, TRBD2 (6 bases). The CDR3 consists of 15 residues. CDR1 is SGHNT and CDR2 is YENEEA in the germline V gene. V was shortened by 4 bases and J by 2 bases, with 14 bases between the two germline ends. This CDR3 reads CASSSRPGVQETQYF. The CDR3 DNA sequence: TGTGCCAGCAGCTCGCGACCGGGAGTACAAGAGACCCAGTACTTC.

This clonotype was detected a few times. J is TRBJ1-5 and V is TRBV3-1, with D possibly being TRBD1 (5 bases). The CDR3 is 14 residues long. Trimming stripped 2 bases from V and 7 bases from J, with 12 bases between. Germline CDR1 LGHDT, CDR2 YNNKEL (reference sequence). The CDR3 DNA is TGTGCCAGCAGCCAACAGGGTATGAACCAGCCCCAGCATTTT. It translates to CASSQQGMNQPQHF.

A word on this clonotype: Its ends do not fully match the called genes, so a read error is possible. The chain joins TRBV7-9 to TRBJ2-7, with D possibly matching TRBD1 (6 bases). CDR1 is SEHNR and CDR2 is FQNEAQ in the germline V gene (reference sequence). The CDR3 has 15 residues. The chain's CDR3 is CASSLEAGVSPEQCF. DNA of the CDR3: TGTGCCAGCAGCTTAGAGGCAGGGGTGTCTCCCGAGCAGTGCTTC.

The J gene is TRBJ1-3, the V gene TRBV20-1; D is ambiguous. Germline CDR1 reads DFQATT; CDR2 reads SNEGSKA (reference sequence). V was trimmed by 7 bases and J by 2 bases, leaving 6 bases between them. CDR3 length: 11 amino acids. CDR3 DNA sequence: TGCAGTGTCCTAGCTGGAAACACCATATATTTT. Its protein is CSVLAGNTIYF.

V gene TRBV5-1 combines with J gene TRBJ2-1, with D tentatively TRBD2 (6 bases). Germline assignment: CDR1 SGHRS and CDR2 YFSETQ. The CDR3 is 15 amino acids. V lost 0 bases and J 7 bases, leaving 14 bases between the germline ends. The CDR3 here is CASSLEASVGNEQFF. The CDR3 DNA sequence: TGCGCCAGCAGCTTGGAGGCTAGCGTGGGGAATGAGCAGTTCTTC.

The rearrangement links TRBV30 to TRBJ1-2; D uncertain. Germline CDR1 GTSNPN, CDR2 SVGIG (reference sequence). The CDR3 covers 12 residues. V dropped 4 bases and J dropped 6 bases, with 12 bases sitting between them. As DNA, the CDR3 is TGTGCCTGGAACAAGCAGGAGGATGGCTACACCTTC. It yields the protein CAWNKQEDGYTF.